The sequence of this TCR beta chain was determined in a study of OX40 agonist ivuxolimab in advanced cancers. The wider study: At doses from 0.01 to 10 mg/kg, patients were given intravenous ivuxolimab every 2 weeks.

Measured with immunoSEQ multiplex PCR; TCRdb has only the in-frame clones, and not every one. The profile shows approximately 80,000 clones, about 90% of them singletons. Sequencing was performed on CD4+ or CD8+ T cells sorted from blood, taken in a trial of the OX40 agonist ivuxolimab. The clonotype comes from an adult with an advanced solid tumor such as melanoma, head and neck, liver or kidney cancer.

The CDR3 DNA follows: TGCGCCAGCAGCTTGGGGCAGAGTTATTCACCCCTCCACTTT. Residues: CASSLGQSYSPLHF. V usage is TRBV5-1 and J usage is TRBJ1-6; D is uncertain. Germline V gives CDR1 SGHRS, CDR2 YFSETQ. This CDR3 comprises 14 residues. Trimming removed 0 bases at V and 8 bases at J, with 9 bases between.